What follows are 11 T cell receptor beta chains derived from one specimen sequenced in a study of beta chain features in type 1 diabetes. All of the isolated RNA was reverse transcribed, so expressed TCRB transcripts were sequenced. The table came from immunoSEQ multiplex PCR; TCRdb's copy has only in-frame clones and leaves some out. The sample records tens of thousands of clones, around 32% being singletons. What was sequenced was stem cell memory CD4+ T cells from blood. These receptors were taken from a woman aged 18-30 years in good health.

On this clone itself: Other nucleotide sequences in the sample specify the same CDR3. The V gene is TRBV11-3, the J gene TRBJ1-1; weak D call: TRBD1 (5 bases). The CDR3 is made up of 13 amino acids. Germline V lookup: CDR1 SGHNT, CDR2 YENEEA. Trimming removed 5 bases from V and 1 base from J, with 8 bases in between. CDR3 protein: CASSPGQNTEAFF. The CDR3 coding sequence is TGTGCCAGCAGCCCCGGACAGAACACTGAAGCTTTCTTT.

This clone was counted between two and nine times. The chain combines TRBV11-2 with TRBJ2-6; TRBD1 might be the D (5 bases). CDR3 length equals 19 residues. The V gene lost 6 bases and the J gene lost 3 bases, with 24 bases spanning the gap. CDR1 and CDR2 (germline): SGHAT, FQNNGV. The CDR3 DNA reads TGTGCCAGCAGTTCACTATTCCAGGGATATTCGAGTGGGGCCAACGTCCTGACTTTC. It specifies CASSSLFQGYSSGANVLTF.

This chain connects TRBV5-1 to TRBJ1-1, with TRBD1 as a possible D gene (6 bases). The germline V gene encodes CDR1 SGHRS and CDR2 YFSETQ. V gave up 3 bases and J gave up 10 bases, with 22 bases separating them. This CDR3 is 15 amino acids long. The CDR3 sequence: CASSSVGGGGLSAFF. CDR3 nucleotides: TGCGCCAGCAGCTCCGTAGGTGGCGGGGGCTTATCAGCTTTCTTT.

The sample holds a few counts of this clone. The chain joins TRBV29-1 to TRBJ2-1; 7 bases line up with TRBD1. J was trimmed by 2 bases and V by 4 bases; bases with no gene match: 8. This CDR3 contains 15 residues. Germline V gives CDR1 SQVTM, CDR2 ANQGSEA. The CDR3 coding sequence is TGCAGCGTTGGCCAAGGGACAGAGACCTACAATGAGCAGTTCTTC. It translates to CSVGQGTETYNEQFF.

This chain uses TRBV5-1 with TRBJ2-2; D is uncertain. The CDR3 length is 16 residues. Germline V gene sequence: CDR1 SGHRS, CDR2 YFSETQ. Trimming stripped 2 bases from V and 2 bases from J, with 13 bases between. CDR3 protein: CASSFGWQENTGELFF. CDR3 nucleotide sequence: TGCGCCAGCAGCTTTGGCTGGCAGGAAAACACCGGGGAGCTGTTTTTT.

V gene TRBV4-1 combines with J gene TRBJ2-1; 10 nucleotides match TRBD2. CDR1 is MGHRA and CDR2 is YSYEKL in the germline V gene. The CDR3 spans 17 residues. The J segment lost 8 bases and the V segment lost 0 bases, leaving 10 bases of the junction unmatched. The CDR3 coding sequence is TGCGCCAGCAGCCAAGACGCTCTAGCGGGGGTGCCGGATGAGCAGTTCTTC. Translating gives CASSQDALAGVPDEQFF.

The chain is built from TRBV5-4 and TRBJ1-1; 9 nucleotides agree with TRBD1. The CDR3 is made up of 14 amino acids. In germline, CDR1 is SGHNT, CDR2 YYREEE (reference sequence). V was pared by 4 bases and J by 5 bases, with 6 bases of the junction left unmatched. Here the CDR3 reads CASSPGQGRTEAFF. The CDR3 DNA reads TGTGCCAGCAGCCCAGGACAGGGGAGAACTGAAGCTTTCTTT.

The chain joins TRBV30 to TRBJ1-5, with no clear D. Germline CDR1 is GTSNPN and CDR2 is SVGIG (reference sequence). The ends were cut back, 3 bases at V and 1 base at J, with 10 bases in the middle. The length of the CDR3 is 14 residues. The CDR3 DNA reads TGTGCCTGGAGCGAGGGCCGGAGCAATCAGCCCCAGCATTTT. Its translation: CAWSEGRSNQPQHF.

V is TRBV7-8 and J is TRBJ1-2; TRBD1 aligns across 8 bases. The CDR3 loop spans 17 amino acids. Germline CDR1 is SGHVS and CDR2 is FQNEAQ. The V segment lost 2 bases and the J segment 0 bases; nucleotides outside the gene matches: 8. CDR3 in DNA: TGTGCCAGCAGCTTACAACTATGGACAGGGTCTAACTATGGCTACACCTTC. Translation: CASSLQLWTGSNYGYTF. Full variable domain (outside the CDR3, taken from reference TRBV7-8 and TRBJ1-2): GAGVSQSPRYKVAKRGQDVALRCDPISGHVSLFWYQQALGQGPEFLTYFQNEAQLDKSGLPSDRFFAERPEGSVSTLKIQRTQQEDSAVYLCASSLQLWTGSNYGYTFGSGTRLTVV.

This clone was counted at least ten times. The rearrangement uses TRBV7-2 and TRBJ2-7; maybe TRBD2 (6 bases). Trimming took off 1 base at V and 2 bases at J, with 9 bases between the two ends. CDR3 size: 14 residues. The V gene's germline CDR1 is SGHTA and CDR2 FQGNSA. CDR3 coding DNA: TGTGCCAGCAGCTTAGGTCTAGCGCCCTACGAGCAGTACTTC. It codes for CASSLGLAPYEQYF. Filled out from reference TRBV7-2 and TRBJ2-7, the complete variable domain reads GAGVSQSPSNKVTEKGKDVELRCDPISGHTALYWYRQSLGQGLEFLIYFQGNSAPDKSGLPSDRFSAERTGGSVSTLTIQRTQQEDSAVYLCASSLGLAPYEQYFGPGTRLTVT.

The gene calls are TRBV7-9 and TRBJ1-1; tentatively, D is TRBD1 (6 bases). The CDR3 totals 13 residues. Germline CDR1 SEHNR, CDR2 FQNEAQ (reference sequence). V gave up 1 base and J gave up 5 bases, with 8 bases separating them. The CDR3 DNA is TGTGCCAGCAGCTTAGAACAGGGAACTGAAGCTTTCTTT. Amino acids: CASSLEQGTEAFF.